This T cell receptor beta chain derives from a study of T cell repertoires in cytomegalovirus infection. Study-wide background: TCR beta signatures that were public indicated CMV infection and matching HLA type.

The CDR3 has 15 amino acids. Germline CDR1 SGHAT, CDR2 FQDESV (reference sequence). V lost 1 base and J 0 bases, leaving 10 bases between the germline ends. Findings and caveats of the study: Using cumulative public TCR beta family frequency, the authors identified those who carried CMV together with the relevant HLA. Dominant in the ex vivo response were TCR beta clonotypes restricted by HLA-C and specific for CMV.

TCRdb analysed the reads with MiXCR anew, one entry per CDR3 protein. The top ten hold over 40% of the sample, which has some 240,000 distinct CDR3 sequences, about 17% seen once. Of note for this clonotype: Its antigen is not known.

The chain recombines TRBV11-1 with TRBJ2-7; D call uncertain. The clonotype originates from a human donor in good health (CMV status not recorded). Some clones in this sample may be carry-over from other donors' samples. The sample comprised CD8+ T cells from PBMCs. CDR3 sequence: CASSLEDTFSYEQYF. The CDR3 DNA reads TGTGCCAGCAGCTTAGAAGACACGTTCTCCTACGAGCAGTACTTC. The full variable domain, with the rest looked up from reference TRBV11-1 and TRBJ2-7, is EAEVAQSPRYKITEKSQAVAFWCDPISGHATLYWYRQILGQGPELLVQFQDESVVDDSQLPKDRFSAERLKGVDSTLKIQPAELGDSAMYLCASSLEDTFSYEQYFGPGTRLTVT.